One and the same sample provided the 5 T cell receptor beta chains below, sequenced in a study of control samples from healthy donors and cancer patients. Assay: immunoSEQ multiplex PCR; the TCRdb copy retains only in-frame clones and omits some. The sample has 100,000 to 150,000 clones, approximately 90% seen once; the top ten hold around 7.6%. Material: blood. The receptors shown here come from a woman aged 18 to 35 in good health.

The chain has TRBV28 and TRBJ1-2, with TRBD1 matching over 8 bases. The J segment lost 6 bases and the V segment lost 4 bases, leaving 7 bases of the junction unmatched. Per germline, CDR1 MDHEN and CDR2 SYDVKM. CDR3 length equals 14 residues. The DNA of the CDR3 is TGTGCCAGCAGTTACCCGGGACAGGCAGATGGCTACACCTTC. This gives the protein CASSYPGQADGYTF.

This clone was found once. The V gene is TRBV18, the J gene TRBJ1-2, with TRBD1 identical over 8 bases. V shed 1 base, J shed 2 bases, and the junction held 15 bases outside the gene matches. The CDR3 is made up of 19 amino acids. The germline V gene has CDR1 KGHSH and CDR2 LQKENI. The CDR3 nucleotides are TGTGCCAGCTCACCACTACGGCAGGCAGGGGGCTTGCTCAACTATGGCTACACCTTC. Translated, it gives CASSPLRQAGGLLNYGYTF.

The chain carries TRBV5-1 and TRBJ2-7; perhaps D is TRBD1 or TRBD2 (5 bases each). The germline V gene encodes CDR1 SGHRS and CDR2 YFSETQ. CDR3 length: 15 amino acids. V lost 0 bases, J lost 0 bases, and 10 bases lay in between. For the CDR3, the DNA is TGCGCCAGCAGCTTGGGGGGACGGAGCTCCTACGAGCAGTACTTC. It yields the protein CASSLGGRSSYEQYF.

A remark on this clone: Other DNA sequences in this specimen translate into the identical CDR3. This chain links TRBV21-1 with TRBJ2-2; the table names TRBD1, a call not compared with the DNA. TRBV21-1 is a listed pseudogene. The CDR3 covers 23 residues. Here the CDR3 reads CASSKGGQGGGERPFPFTGELFF. CDR3 nucleotides: TGTGCCAGCAGCAAAGGGGGACAGGGGGGCGGGGAGCGGCCCTTTCCGTTCACCGGGGAGCTGTTTTTT.

The V and J genes are TRBV19 and TRBJ1-1; 8 positions match TRBD1. The CDR3 has 20 residues. The ends lost 10 bases at V and 1 base at J; junction bases unmatched: 26. From germline, CDR1 is LNHDA and CDR2 SQIVND (reference sequence). The CDR3 DNA is TGTGCCACCCGTTCCGCAGGGGGCGGGCGAGGTCGCACGAAGAACACTGAAGCTTTCTTT. Its protein is CATRSAGGGRGRTKNTEAFF.